Listed below are T cell receptor beta chains from one sample, sequenced in a study of blood T cell repertoires in COVID-19. The table came from immunoSEQ multiplex PCR; TCRdb's copy has only in-frame clones and leaves some out. The table has under 300,000 clones, 79% seen once. The source material was peripheral blood. All receptors derive from a woman between 35 and 50 years old with active or convalescent COVID-19. The CDR3 runs from the conserved cysteine through the conserved F or W. The order of the fields is J gene, V gene, CDR3 length, D gene, clone size, CDR3 protein, CDR3 DNA. A D gene is named only where the DNA matches it firmly. Clone size is stated in some rows and not others, as once, few, many or a class when expanded.

j_gene: TRBJ2-4; v_gene: TRBV12-5; len: 18; d_gene: NA; abundance: NA; CDR3aa: CASGLVLGAALAKNIQYF; CDR3nt: TGTGCTAGTGGTTTGGTACTTGGAGCGGCACTAGCCAAAAACATTCAGTACTTC
j_gene: TRBJ2-5; v_gene: TRBV3-1/TRBV3-2; len: 13; d_gene: NA; abundance: NA; CDR3aa: CASSPRVQETQYF; CDR3nt: TGTGCCAGCAGCCCCAGGGTCCAAGAGACCCAGTACTTC
j_gene: TRBJ2-1; v_gene: TRBV6-1; len: 17; d_gene: TRBD2; abundance: NA; CDR3aa: CASSEFGGGTLYNEQFF; CDR3nt: TGTGCCAGCAGTGAATTTGGCGGGGGGACCCTTTACAATGAGCAGTTCTTC
j_gene: TRBJ1-5; v_gene: TRBV30; len: 15; d_gene: TRBD1; abundance: NA; CDR3aa: CAWSRDSNSNQPQHF; CDR3nt: TGTGCCTGGAGCCGGGACAGCAATAGCAATCAGCCCCAGCATTTT
j_gene: TRBJ1-1; v_gene: TRBV27; len: 15; d_gene: NA; abundance: few; CDR3aa: CASSAHRDLNTEAFF; CDR3nt: TGTGCCAGCTCCGCACACAGGGATCTGAACACTGAAGCTTTCTTT
j_gene: TRBJ1-1; v_gene: TRBV28; len: 15; d_gene: NA; abundance: NA; CDR3aa: CASTAPAGGISEAFF; CDR3nt: TGTGCCAGCACCGCCCCGGCAGGAGGTATCTCTGAAGCTTTCTTT
j_gene: TRBJ1-4; v_gene: TRBV5-4; len: 14; d_gene: TRBD1; abundance: few; CDR3aa: CASRRQGPNEKLFF; CDR3nt: TGTGCCAGCAGAAGACAGGGGCCTAATGAAAAACTGTTTTTT
j_gene: TRBJ1-4; v_gene: TRBV24-1; len: 15; d_gene: NA; abundance: NA; CDR3aa: CATSEGAAINEKLFF; CDR3nt: TGTGCCACCAGTGAAGGGGCAGCTATCAATGAAAAACTGTTTTTT
j_gene: TRBJ1-1; v_gene: TRBV25-1; len: 15; d_gene: NA; abundance: once; CDR3aa: CASSAGGNVNTEAFF; CDR3nt: TGTGCCAGCAGTGCGGGGGGCAATGTGAACACTGAAGCTTTCTTT
j_gene: TRBJ2-7; v_gene: TRBV5-1; len: 13; d_gene: NA; abundance: once; CDR3aa: CASSFGQPYEQYF; CDR3nt: TGCGCCAGCAGCTTCGGACAGCCCTACGAGCAGTACTTC
j_gene: TRBJ2-7; v_gene: TRBV5-1; len: 14; d_gene: NA; abundance: NA; CDR3aa: CASSQGFTSYEQYF; CDR3nt: TGCGCCAGCAGCCAGGGGTTCACCTCCTACGAGCAGTACTTC
j_gene: TRBJ2-7; v_gene: TRBV2; len: 14; d_gene: TRBD1; abundance: NA; CDR3aa: CASSPDRGDYEQYF; CDR3nt: TGTGCCAGCAGTCCGGACAGGGGGGACTACGAGCAGTACTTC
j_gene: TRBJ2-1; v_gene: TRBV11-3; len: 13; d_gene: NA; abundance: NA; CDR3aa: CASSSTLSFRQFF; CDR3nt: TGTGCCAGCAGCTCGACTCTTTCGTTCAGGCAGTTCTTC
j_gene: TRBJ1-2; v_gene: TRBV10-3; len: 13; d_gene: TRBD1; abundance: NA; CDR3aa: CASHRDSDGGYTF; CDR3nt: TGTGCCAGCCACAGGGACAGCGACGGTGGCTACACCTTC
j_gene: TRBJ2-5; v_gene: TRBV5-1; len: 16; d_gene: NA; abundance: NA; CDR3aa: CASSGGNTFSRETQYF; CDR3nt: TGCGCCAGCAGCGGGGGGAACACCTTTTCCAGAGAGACCCAGTACTTC
j_gene: TRBJ1-6; v_gene: TRBV3-1/TRBV3-2; len: 15; d_gene: TRBD1; abundance: NA; CDR3aa: CASSQEQGPNSPLHF; CDR3nt: TGTGCCAGCAGCCAAGAACAGGGGCCTAATTCACCCCTCCACTTT
j_gene: TRBJ2-7; v_gene: TRBV10-3; len: 12; d_gene: NA; abundance: NA; CDR3aa: CAIKGDAYEQYF; CDR3nt: TGTGCCATCAAGGGGGACGCCTACGAGCAGTACTTC
j_gene: TRBJ1-3; v_gene: TRBV6-5; len: 16; d_gene: NA; abundance: NA; CDR3aa: CASSSLTPSSGNTIYF; CDR3nt: TGTGCCAGCAGTTCCCTGACACCCAGCTCTGGAAACACCATATATTTT
j_gene: TRBJ1-5; v_gene: TRBV5-4; len: 12; d_gene: NA; abundance: NA; CDR3aa: CASETTRQPQHF; CDR3nt: TGTGCCAGCGAAACGACTCGGCAGCCCCAGCATTTT
j_gene: TRBJ1-2; v_gene: TRBV7-9; len: 11; d_gene: NA; abundance: few; CDR3aa: CASSPGYGYTF; CDR3nt: TGTGCCAGCAGCCCCGGGTATGGCTACACCTTC
j_gene: TRBJ1-1; v_gene: TRBV3-1/TRBV3-2; len: 12; d_gene: NA; abundance: NA; CDR3aa: CASSPGDGEAFF; CDR3nt: TGTGCCAGCAGCCCAGGGGACGGTGAAGCTTTCTTT
j_gene: TRBJ2-7; v_gene: TRBV6-6; len: 14; d_gene: NA; abundance: NA; CDR3aa: CASSYDAGLGEQYF; CDR3nt: TGTGCCAGCAGTTACGACGCGGGTTTAGGCGAGCAGTACTTC
j_gene: TRBJ2-3; v_gene: TRBV10-3; len: 14; d_gene: NA; abundance: NA; CDR3aa: CATIGGGSTDTQYF; CDR3nt: TGTGCCACGATTGGGGGCGGTAGCACAGATACGCAGTATTTT
j_gene: TRBJ2-3; v_gene: TRBV11-2; len: 19; d_gene: TRBD2; abundance: NA; CDR3aa: CASSSLPGLAGGPADTQYF; CDR3nt: TGTGCCAGCAGCTCACTACCGGGACTAGCGGGGGGGCCGGCAGATACGCAGTATTTT
j_gene: TRBJ2-1; v_gene: TRBV5-1; len: 15; d_gene: NA; abundance: once; CDR3aa: CASSLGRPGMDEQFF; CDR3nt: TGCGCCAGCAGCTTGGGGCGGCCGGGTATGGATGAGCAGTTCTTC
j_gene: TRBJ1-1; v_gene: TRBV5-6; len: 15; d_gene: NA; abundance: NA; CDR3aa: CASSLSRRLGTEAFF; CDR3nt: TGTGCCAGCAGCTTGAGTCGGCGGCTTGGGACTGAAGCTTTCTTT
j_gene: TRBJ2-1; v_gene: TRBV29-1; len: 15; d_gene: TRBD2; abundance: once; CDR3aa: CSAKGGLAGYNEQFF; CDR3nt: TGCAGCGCCAAGGGAGGGCTAGCGGGGTACAATGAGCAGTTCTTC
j_gene: TRBJ1-4; v_gene: TRBV18; len: 15; d_gene: NA; abundance: few; CDR3aa: CASSPPGSIREKLFF; CDR3nt: TGTGCCAGCTCACCACCAGGGAGCATACGGGAAAAACTGTTTTTT
j_gene: TRBJ1-1; v_gene: TRBV19; len: 15; d_gene: NA; abundance: NA; CDR3aa: CASSIDARVGAEAFF; CDR3nt: TGTGCCAGTAGTATAGACGCCAGGGTAGGGGCTGAAGCTTTCTTT
j_gene: TRBJ1-5; v_gene: TRBV3-1/TRBV3-2; len: 14; d_gene: NA; abundance: NA; CDR3aa: CASRLAGSGQPQHF; CDR3nt: TGTGCCAGCAGGCTGGCGGGGTCCGGACAGCCCCAGCATTTT
j_gene: TRBJ2-2; v_gene: TRBV2; len: 15; d_gene: TRBD2; abundance: NA; CDR3aa: CASSVERGNTGELFF; CDR3nt: TGTGCCAGCAGTGTGGAGCGGGGAAACACCGGGGAGCTGTTTTTT
j_gene: TRBJ2-4; v_gene: TRBV18; len: 17; d_gene: TRBD1; abundance: NA; CDR3aa: CASSQTKTGVDKNIQYF; CDR3nt: TGTGCCAGCTCACAAACTAAGACAGGGGTGGACAAAAACATTCAGTACTTC
j_gene: TRBJ2-7; v_gene: TRBV10-1; len: 13; d_gene: TRBD1; abundance: few; CDR3aa: CASSEQGSYEQYF; CDR3nt: TGCGCCAGCAGTGAACAGGGGTCATACGAGCAGTACTTC
j_gene: TRBJ2-5; v_gene: TRBV9; len: 16; d_gene: TRBD2; abundance: NA; CDR3aa: CASSPSGTRISETQYF; CDR3nt: TGTGCCAGCAGCCCCTCCGGGACTAGGATATCCGAGACCCAGTACTTC
j_gene: TRBJ1-3; v_gene: TRBV2; len: 16; d_gene: TRBD1; abundance: NA; CDR3aa: CASSPGQALSGNTIYF; CDR3nt: TGTGCCAGCAGTCCCGGACAGGCCCTCTCTGGAAACACCATATATTTT
j_gene: TRBJ2-3; v_gene: TRBV2; len: 11; d_gene: NA; abundance: NA; CDR3aa: CASSDHRGRNF; CDR3nt: TGTGCCAGCTCCGACCATCGAGGGCGGAATTTT
j_gene: TRBJ2-1; v_gene: TRBV10-3; len: 14; d_gene: TRBD2; abundance: once; CDR3aa: CAIRIAGGPNEQFF; CDR3nt: TGTGCCATCAGGATAGCGGGGGGGCCGAATGAGCAGTTCTTC
j_gene: TRBJ2-1; v_gene: TRBV11-3; len: 15; d_gene: TRBD1; abundance: NA; CDR3aa: CASSRGTGGNNEQFF; CDR3nt: TGTGCCAGCAGCCGGGGGACAGGGGGTAACAATGAGCAGTTCTTC
j_gene: TRBJ2-2; v_gene: TRBV19; len: 14; d_gene: NA; abundance: few; CDR3aa: CASSAHRETGELFF; CDR3nt: TGTGCCAGTAGTGCCCACAGGGAAACCGGGGAGCTGTTTTTT
j_gene: TRBJ2-5; v_gene: TRBV6-5; len: 16; d_gene: TRBD2; abundance: NA; CDR3aa: CASSSFDGLAGETQYF; CDR3nt: TGTGCCAGCAGTTCCTTTGACGGACTAGCGGGAGAGACCCAGTACTTC
j_gene: TRBJ2-3; v_gene: TRBV29-1; len: 16; d_gene: TRBD2; abundance: NA; CDR3aa: CSVAPSSGGITDTQYF; CDR3nt: TGCAGCGTTGCCCCCTCTAGCGGGGGGATCACAGATACGCAGTATTTT
j_gene: TRBJ1-1; v_gene: TRBV14; len: 13; d_gene: TRBD1; abundance: NA; CDR3aa: CASSGTGGTEAFF; CDR3nt: TGTGCCAGCAGCGGGACAGGCGGCACTGAAGCTTTCTTT
j_gene: TRBJ1-2; v_gene: TRBV30; len: 12; d_gene: TRBD1; abundance: NA; CDR3aa: CAWDRGNYGYTF; CDR3nt: TGTGCCTGGGACAGGGGAAACTATGGCTACACCTTC
j_gene: TRBJ2-1; v_gene: TRBV7-6; len: 9; d_gene: NA; abundance: NA; CDR3aa: CATGDEQFF; CDR3nt: TGTGCCACGGGGGATGAGCAGTTCTTC
j_gene: TRBJ2-1; v_gene: TRBV7-3; len: 14; d_gene: NA; abundance: NA; CDR3aa: CASSFGSSYNEQFF; CDR3nt: TGTGCCAGCAGCTTCGGGAGCTCCTACAATGAGCAGTTCTTC
j_gene: TRBJ2-3; v_gene: TRBV19; len: 16; d_gene: TRBD2; abundance: once; CDR3aa: CASSARTSGGQDTQYF; CDR3nt: TGTGCCAGTAGTGCCCGGACTAGCGGGGGGCAGGATACGCAGTATTTT
j_gene: TRBJ2-1; v_gene: TRBV7-9; len: 13; d_gene: TRBD2; abundance: NA; CDR3aa: CASTPRTSGEQFF; CDR3nt: TGTGCCAGCACCCCCCGGACTAGCGGTGAGCAGTTCTTC
j_gene: TRBJ2-3; v_gene: TRBV7-6; len: 16; d_gene: NA; abundance: NA; CDR3aa: CASSAPLASSTDTQYF; CDR3nt: TGTGCCAGCAGCGCCCCCCTAGCCTCTAGCACAGATACGCAGTATTTT
j_gene: TRBJ2-5; v_gene: TRBV5-1; len: 14; d_gene: TRBD1; abundance: once; CDR3aa: CASSGDRGQETQYF; CDR3nt: TGCGCCAGCAGCGGAGACAGGGGCCAAGAGACCCAGTACTTC
j_gene: TRBJ1-2; v_gene: TRBV27; len: 13; d_gene: NA; abundance: NA; CDR3aa: CASSFSGVDGYTF; CDR3nt: TGTGCCAGCAGTTTCTCAGGGGTAGATGGCTACACCTTC
j_gene: TRBJ1-2; v_gene: TRBV9; len: 12; d_gene: NA; abundance: NA; CDR3aa: CASSVDSYGYTF; CDR3nt: TGTGCCAGCAGCGTAGACAGCTATGGCTACACCTTC
j_gene: TRBJ1-1; v_gene: TRBV20-1; len: 14; d_gene: NA; abundance: NA; CDR3aa: CSAGAFVGSTEAFF; CDR3nt: TGCAGTGCTGGTGCTTTTGTCGGGAGCACTGAAGCTTTCTTT
j_gene: TRBJ1-5; v_gene: TRBV13; len: 15; d_gene: NA; abundance: once; CDR3aa: CASSLGHEGNQPQHF; CDR3nt: TGTGCCAGCAGCTTAGGACACGAGGGCAATCAGCCCCAGCATTTT
j_gene: TRBJ2-1; v_gene: TRBV28; len: 12; d_gene: NA; abundance: once; CDR3aa: CASSWRWNEQFF; CDR3nt: TGTGCCAGCAGTTGGAGGTGGAATGAGCAGTTCTTC
j_gene: TRBJ2-3; v_gene: TRBV11-3; len: 17; d_gene: NA; abundance: NA; CDR3aa: CASSLGHAGHTTDTQYF; CDR3nt: TGTGCCAGCAGCTTAGGACACGCGGGGCACACAACAGATACGCAGTATTTT
j_gene: TRBJ1-3; v_gene: TRBV6-5; len: 14; d_gene: TRBD1; abundance: NA; CDR3aa: CASGQGALGNTIYF; CDR3nt: TGTGCCAGCGGGCAGGGGGCATTGGGAAACACCATATATTTT
j_gene: TRBJ2-5; v_gene: TRBV11-1; len: 13; d_gene: NA; abundance: once; CDR3aa: CASSFSPSETQYF; CDR3nt: TGTGCCAGCAGCTTTTCACCCAGTGAGACCCAGTACTTC
j_gene: TRBJ1-4; v_gene: TRBV25-1; len: 15; d_gene: NA; abundance: once; CDR3aa: CASSDSGPTNEKLFF; CDR3nt: TGTGCCAGCAGTGATTCGGGTCCAACTAATGAAAAACTGTTTTTT
j_gene: TRBJ2-2; v_gene: TRBV19; len: 14; d_gene: TRBD1; abundance: once; CDR3aa: CASSPGGYTGELFF; CDR3nt: TGTGCCAGTAGCCCAGGGGGATACACCGGGGAGCTGTTTTTT
j_gene: TRBJ2-7; v_gene: TRBV10-1; len: 11; d_gene: NA; abundance: NA; CDR3aa: CASSQGGQQYF; CDR3nt: TGCGCCAGCAGCCAGGGGGGCCAGCAGTACTTC